The T cell receptor beta chain under discussion was sequenced for a study of T cells in Graves' hyperthyroidism and ophthalmopathy. Study findings and constraints: Ophthalmopathy could be told apart from stable hyperthyroidism with a 13 V-J model.

Regarding this clonotype: Its antigen remains unidentified.

Authors of the study amplified TCR beta CDR3 regions from RNA transcripts. The HTBI primer set was used in a first-round RT-PCR of the TCR CDR3. TCRdb reprocessed the multiplex PCR reads with MiXCR, giving one entry per CDR3 protein. The table has some 270,000 distinct CDR3 sequences, about 14% seen once. Sequencing was done on a sample of blood. This clonotype was obtained from a woman aged 25-40 years with Graves' hyperthyroidism that later progressed to Graves' ophthalmopathy.

The CDR3 spells CSVEGKGRSGEQYF. The CDR3 DNA reads as TGCAGCGTTGAAGGGAAGGGAAGGTCGGGCGAGCAGTACTTC. The chain recombines TRBV29-1 with TRBJ2-7, with D unresolved. Germline assignment: CDR1 SQVTM and CDR2 ANQGSEA. Trimming took 1 base from V and 6 from J, leaving 16 bases between them. The CDR3 totals 14 residues.